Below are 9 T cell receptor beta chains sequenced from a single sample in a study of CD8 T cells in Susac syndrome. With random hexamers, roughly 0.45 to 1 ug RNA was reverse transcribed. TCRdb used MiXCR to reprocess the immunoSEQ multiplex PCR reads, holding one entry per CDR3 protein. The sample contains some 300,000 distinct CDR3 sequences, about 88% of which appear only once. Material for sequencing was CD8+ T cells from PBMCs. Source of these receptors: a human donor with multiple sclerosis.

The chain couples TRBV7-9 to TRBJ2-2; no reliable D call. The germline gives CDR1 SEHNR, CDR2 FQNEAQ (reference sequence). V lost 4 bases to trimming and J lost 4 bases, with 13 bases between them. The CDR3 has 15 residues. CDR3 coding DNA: TGTGCCAGCAGCTCTTTTACAACGGTCACCGGGGAGCTGTTTTTT. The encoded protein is CASSSFTTVTGELFF.

CDR3 DNA: TGTGCCAGCAGTGAAGGAGGGCTCACAGATACGCAGTATTTT. Its translation: CASSEGGLTDTQYF. The V and J genes are TRBV25-1 and TRBJ2-3; possible D gene TRBD2, 6 bases. The germline V and J ends were trimmed by 2 bases and 2 bases, with 8 bases remaining between them. This CDR3 has 14 amino acids. The germline gives CDR1 MGHDK, CDR2 SYGVNS.

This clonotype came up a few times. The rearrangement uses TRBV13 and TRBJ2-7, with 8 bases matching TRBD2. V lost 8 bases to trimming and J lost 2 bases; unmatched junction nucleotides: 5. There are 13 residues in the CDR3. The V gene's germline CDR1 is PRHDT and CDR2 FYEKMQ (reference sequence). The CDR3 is CASFGGRTYEQYF. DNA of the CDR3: TGTGCCAGCTTCGGCGGGAGGACCTACGAGCAGTACTTC.

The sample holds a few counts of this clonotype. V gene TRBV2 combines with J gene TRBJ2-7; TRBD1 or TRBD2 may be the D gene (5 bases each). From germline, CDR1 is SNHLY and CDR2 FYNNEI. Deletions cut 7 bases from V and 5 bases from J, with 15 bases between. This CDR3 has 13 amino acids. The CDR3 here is CASTLKGSDEQYF. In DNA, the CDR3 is TGTGCCAGCACCTTAAAGGGGAGTGACGAGCAGTACTTC.

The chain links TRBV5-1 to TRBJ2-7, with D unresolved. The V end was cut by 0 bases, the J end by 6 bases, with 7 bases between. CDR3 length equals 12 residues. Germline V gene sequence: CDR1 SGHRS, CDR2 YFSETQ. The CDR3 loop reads CASSLVEREQYF. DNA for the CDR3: TGCGCCAGCAGCTTGGTTGAGCGCGAGCAGTACTTC.

The CDR3 protein is CASTSGGGDSNEQFF. DNA for the CDR3: TGTGCCAGCACCTCGGGGGGCGGGGATAGCAATGAGCAGTTCTTC. This chain joins TRBV7-9 and TRBJ2-1; possible D gene TRBD2, 7 bases. Germline-derived CDR1 and CDR2 are SEHNR and FQNEAQ (reference sequence). The CDR3 has 15 residues. V was shortened by 7 bases and J by 6 bases, with 19 bases between the two germline ends.

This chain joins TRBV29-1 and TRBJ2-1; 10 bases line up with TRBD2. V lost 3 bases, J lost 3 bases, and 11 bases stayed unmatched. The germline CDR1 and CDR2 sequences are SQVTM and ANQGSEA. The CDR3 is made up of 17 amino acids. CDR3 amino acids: CSVDGLAGVGDYNEQFF. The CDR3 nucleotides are TGCAGCGTTGATGGGCTAGCGGGAGTTGGGGACTACAATGAGCAGTTCTTC.

CDR3 nucleotides: TGTGCCAGCAGCTTAAAGACTAGCGGCTGGGGGGATACGCAGTATTTT. This codes for CASSLKTSGWGDTQYF. The rearrangement joins TRBV7-8 to TRBJ2-3; 9 nucleotides line up with TRBD2. Germline CDR1 SGHVS, CDR2 FQNEAQ. With V trimmed by 2 bases and J by 6 bases, 9 bases remained unmatched. This CDR3 region has 16 residues.

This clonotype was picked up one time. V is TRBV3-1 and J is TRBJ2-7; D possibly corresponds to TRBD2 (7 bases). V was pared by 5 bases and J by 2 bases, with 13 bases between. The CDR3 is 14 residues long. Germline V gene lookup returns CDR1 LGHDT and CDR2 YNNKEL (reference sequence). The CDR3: CASSGGGPPYEQYF. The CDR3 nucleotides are TGTGCCAGCAGCGGGGGGGGGCCTCCCTACGAGCAGTACTTC.